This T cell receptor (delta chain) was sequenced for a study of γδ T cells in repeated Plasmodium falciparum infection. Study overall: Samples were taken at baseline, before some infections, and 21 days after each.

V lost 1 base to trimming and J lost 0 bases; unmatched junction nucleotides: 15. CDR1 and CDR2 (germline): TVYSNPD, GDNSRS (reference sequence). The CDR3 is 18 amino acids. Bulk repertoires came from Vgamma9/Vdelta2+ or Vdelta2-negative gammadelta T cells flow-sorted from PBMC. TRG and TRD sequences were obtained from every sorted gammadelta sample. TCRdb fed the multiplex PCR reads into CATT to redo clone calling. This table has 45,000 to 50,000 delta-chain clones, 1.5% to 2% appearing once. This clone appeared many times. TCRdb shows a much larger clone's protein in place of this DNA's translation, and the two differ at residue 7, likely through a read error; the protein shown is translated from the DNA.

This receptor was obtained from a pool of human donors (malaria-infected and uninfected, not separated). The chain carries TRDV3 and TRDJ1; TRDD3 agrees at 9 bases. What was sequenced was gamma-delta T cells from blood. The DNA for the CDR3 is TGTGCCTTTAACAGGGGTCATTGGGGGATAAAGGACACCGATAAACTCATCTTT. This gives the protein CAFNRGHWGIKDTDKLIF.